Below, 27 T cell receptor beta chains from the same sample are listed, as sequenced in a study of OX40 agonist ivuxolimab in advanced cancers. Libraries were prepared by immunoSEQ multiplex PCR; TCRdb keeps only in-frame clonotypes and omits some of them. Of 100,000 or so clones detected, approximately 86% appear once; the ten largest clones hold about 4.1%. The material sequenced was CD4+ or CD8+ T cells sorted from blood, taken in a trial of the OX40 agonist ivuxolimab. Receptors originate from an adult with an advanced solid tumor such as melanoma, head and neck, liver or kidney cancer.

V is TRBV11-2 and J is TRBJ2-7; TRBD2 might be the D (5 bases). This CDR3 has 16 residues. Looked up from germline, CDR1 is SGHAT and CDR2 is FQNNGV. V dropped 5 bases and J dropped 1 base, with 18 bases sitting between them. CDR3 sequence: CASSLYPRGNSYEQYF. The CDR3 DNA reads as TGTGCCAGCAGCCTGTACCCGAGAGGGAATTCCTACGAGCAGTACTTC. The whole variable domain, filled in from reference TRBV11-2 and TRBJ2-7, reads EAGVAQSPRYKIIEKRQSVAFWCNPISGHATLYWYQQILGQGPKLLIQFQNNGVVDDSQLPKDRFSAERLKGVDSTLKIQPAKLEDSAVYLCASSLYPRGNSYEQYFGPGTRLTVT.

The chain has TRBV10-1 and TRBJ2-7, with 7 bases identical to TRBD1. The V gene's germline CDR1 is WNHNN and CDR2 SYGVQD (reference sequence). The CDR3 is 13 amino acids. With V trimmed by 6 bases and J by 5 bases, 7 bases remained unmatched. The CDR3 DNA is TGCGCCAGCAGGTGCGGGCAGGGGGACGAGCAGTACTTC. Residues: CASRCGQGDEQYF.

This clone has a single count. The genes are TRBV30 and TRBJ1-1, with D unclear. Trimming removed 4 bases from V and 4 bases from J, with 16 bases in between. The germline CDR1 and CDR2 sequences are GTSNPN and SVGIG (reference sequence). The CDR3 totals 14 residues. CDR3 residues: CAWNPLNSITEAFF. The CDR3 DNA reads TGTGCCTGGAACCCCCTGAACAGCATCACTGAAGCTTTCTTT.

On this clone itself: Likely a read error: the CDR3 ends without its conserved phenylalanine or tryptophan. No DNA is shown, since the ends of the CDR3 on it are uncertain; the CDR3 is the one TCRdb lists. This CDR3 reads CASSFPPLAHLL. The chain combines TRBV19 with TRBJ1-4. Germline lookup yields CDR1 LNHDA and CDR2 SQIVND (reference sequence). The CDR3 contains 12 residues when both ends are counted.

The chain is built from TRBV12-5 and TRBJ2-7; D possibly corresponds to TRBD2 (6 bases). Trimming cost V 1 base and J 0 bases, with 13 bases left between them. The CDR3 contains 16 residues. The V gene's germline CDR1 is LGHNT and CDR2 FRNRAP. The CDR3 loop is CASGLESLASSYEQYF. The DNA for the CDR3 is TGTGCTAGTGGTTTGGAATCACTAGCCTCCTCCTACGAGCAGTACTTC.

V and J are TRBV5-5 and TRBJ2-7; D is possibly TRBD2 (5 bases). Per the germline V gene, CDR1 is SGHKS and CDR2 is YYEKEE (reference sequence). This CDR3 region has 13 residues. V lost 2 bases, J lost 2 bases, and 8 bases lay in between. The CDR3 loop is CASSFGVAYEQYF. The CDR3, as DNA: TGTGCCAGCAGCTTCGGGGTAGCCTACGAGCAGTACTTC.

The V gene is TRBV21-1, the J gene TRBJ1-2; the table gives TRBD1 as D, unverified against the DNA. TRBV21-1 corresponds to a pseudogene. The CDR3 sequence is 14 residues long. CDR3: CASSTWDSPLGYTF. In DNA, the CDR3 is TGTGCCAGCAGCACCTGGGACAGCCCCTTAGGCTACACCTTC.

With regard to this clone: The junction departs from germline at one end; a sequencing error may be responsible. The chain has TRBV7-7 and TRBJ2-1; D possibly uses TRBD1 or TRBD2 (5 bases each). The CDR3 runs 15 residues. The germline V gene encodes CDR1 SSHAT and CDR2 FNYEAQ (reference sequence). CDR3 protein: CASSLSGSSYNEQFF. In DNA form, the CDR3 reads TGTGCTAGCAGCTTATCAGGGAGCTCCTACAATGAGCAGTTCTTC.

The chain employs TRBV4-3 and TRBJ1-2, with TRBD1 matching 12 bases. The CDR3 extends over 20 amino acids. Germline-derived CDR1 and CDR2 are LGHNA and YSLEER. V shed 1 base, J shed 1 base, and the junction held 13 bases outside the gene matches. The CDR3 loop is CASSQVYLGTGGTDNYGYTF. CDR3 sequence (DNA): TGCGCCAGCAGCCAAGTGTACTTGGGGACAGGGGGCACGGATAACTATGGCTACACCTTC.

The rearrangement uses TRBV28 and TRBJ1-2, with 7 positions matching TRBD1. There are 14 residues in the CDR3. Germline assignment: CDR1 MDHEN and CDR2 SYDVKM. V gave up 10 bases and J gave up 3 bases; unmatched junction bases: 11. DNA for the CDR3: TGTGCCACCAGCAGTGTCAGGGGGTACTATGGCTACACCTTC. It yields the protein CATSSVRGYYGYTF.

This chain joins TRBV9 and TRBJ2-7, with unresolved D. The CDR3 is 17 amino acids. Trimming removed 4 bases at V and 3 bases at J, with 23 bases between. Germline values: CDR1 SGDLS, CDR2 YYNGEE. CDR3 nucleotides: TGTGCCAGCAGCCCAAGGAACACGGTCACCCCCTACTACGAGCAGTACTTC. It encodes CASSPRNTVTPYYEQYF. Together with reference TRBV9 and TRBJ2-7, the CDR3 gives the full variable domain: DSGVTQTPKHLITATGQRVTLRCSPRSGDLSVYWYQQSLDQGLQFLIQYYNGEERAKGNILERFSAQQFPDLHSELNLSSLELGDSALYFCASSPRNTVTPYYEQYFGPGTRLTVT.

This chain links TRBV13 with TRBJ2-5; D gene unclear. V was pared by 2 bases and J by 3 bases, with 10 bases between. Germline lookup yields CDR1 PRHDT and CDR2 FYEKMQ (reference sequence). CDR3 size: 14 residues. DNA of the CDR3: TGTGCCAGCAGCTTAACGGCGTTAAAAGAGACCCAGTACTTC. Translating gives CASSLTALKETQYF. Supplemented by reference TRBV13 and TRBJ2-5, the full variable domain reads AAGVIQSPRHLIKEKRETATLKCYPIPRHDTVYWYQQGPGQDPQFLISFYEKMQSDKGSIPDRFSAQQFSDYHSELNMSSLELGDSALYFCASSLTALKETQYFGPGTRLLVL.

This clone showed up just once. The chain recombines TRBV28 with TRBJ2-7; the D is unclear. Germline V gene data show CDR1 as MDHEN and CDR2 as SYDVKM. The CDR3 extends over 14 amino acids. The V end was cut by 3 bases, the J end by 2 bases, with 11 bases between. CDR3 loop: CASSFTSPAYEQYF. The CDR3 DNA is TGTGCCAGCAGTTTTACATCCCCTGCCTACGAGCAGTACTTC. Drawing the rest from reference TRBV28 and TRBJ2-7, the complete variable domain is DVKVTQSSRYLVKRTGEKVFLECVQDMDHENMFWYRQDPGLGLRLIYFSYDVKMKEKGDIPEGYSVSREKKERFSLILESASTNQTSMYLCASSFTSPAYEQYFGPGTRLTVT.

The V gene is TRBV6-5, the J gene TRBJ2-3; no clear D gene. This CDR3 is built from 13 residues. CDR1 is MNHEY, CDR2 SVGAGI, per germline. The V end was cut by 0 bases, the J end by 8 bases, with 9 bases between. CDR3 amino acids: CASSYSPRRTQYF. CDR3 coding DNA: TGTGCCAGCAGTTACTCTCCAAGGCGTACGCAGTATTTT.

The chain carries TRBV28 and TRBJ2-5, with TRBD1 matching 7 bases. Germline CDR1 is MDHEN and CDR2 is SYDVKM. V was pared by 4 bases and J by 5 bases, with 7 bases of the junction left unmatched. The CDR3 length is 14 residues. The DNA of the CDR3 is TGTGCCAGCAGTTACCACTCGGACAGGGAGACCCAGTACTTC. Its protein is CASSYHSDRETQYF.

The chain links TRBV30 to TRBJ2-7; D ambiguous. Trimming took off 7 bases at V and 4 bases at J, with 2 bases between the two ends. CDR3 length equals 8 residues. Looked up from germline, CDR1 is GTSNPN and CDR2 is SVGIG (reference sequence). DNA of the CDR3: TGTGCCTTATACGAGCAGTACTTC. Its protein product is CALYEQYF.

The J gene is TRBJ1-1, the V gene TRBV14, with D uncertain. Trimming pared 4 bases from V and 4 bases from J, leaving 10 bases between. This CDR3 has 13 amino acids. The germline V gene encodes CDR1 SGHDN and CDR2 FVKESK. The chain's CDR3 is CASSPYTATEAFF. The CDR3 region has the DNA TGTGCCAGCAGCCCGTATACGGCCACTGAAGCTTTCTTT.

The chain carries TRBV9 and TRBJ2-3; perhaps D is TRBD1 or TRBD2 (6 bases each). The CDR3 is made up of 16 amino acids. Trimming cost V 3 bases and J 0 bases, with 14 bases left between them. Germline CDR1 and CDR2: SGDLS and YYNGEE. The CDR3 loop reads CASSGEQGTSTDTQYF. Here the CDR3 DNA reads TGTGCCAGCAGCGGAGAGCAGGGGACTAGCACAGATACGCAGTATTTT.

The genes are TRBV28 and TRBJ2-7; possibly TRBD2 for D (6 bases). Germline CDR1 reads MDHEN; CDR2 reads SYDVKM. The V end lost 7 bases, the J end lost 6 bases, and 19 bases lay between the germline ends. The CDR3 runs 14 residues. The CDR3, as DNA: TGTGCCAGCACCTTTAGCGGTCCTACCGGCGAGCAGTACTTC. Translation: CASTFSGPTGEQYF.

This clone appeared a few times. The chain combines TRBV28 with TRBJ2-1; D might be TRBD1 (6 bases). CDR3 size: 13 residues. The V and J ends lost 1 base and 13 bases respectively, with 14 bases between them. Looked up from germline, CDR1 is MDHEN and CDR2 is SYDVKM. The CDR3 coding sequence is TGTGCCAGCAGTTTATCAGGACAGAGGAACCAGTTCTTC. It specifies CASSLSGQRNQFF.

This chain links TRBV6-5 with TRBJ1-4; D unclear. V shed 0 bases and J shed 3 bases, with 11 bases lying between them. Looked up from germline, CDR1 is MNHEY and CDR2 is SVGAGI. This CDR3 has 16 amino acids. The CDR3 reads CASSYSYGKANEKLFF. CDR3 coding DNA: TGTGCCAGCAGTTACTCGTATGGGAAAGCTAATGAAAAACTGTTTTTT.

CDR3 DNA sequence: TGTGCCAGCACCCTACAGGCCCGAGCAGGGGGCTACACCTTC. Protein product: CASTLQARAGGYTF. The chain links TRBV9 to TRBJ1-2, with a tentative D call TRBD1 (5 bases). The CDR3 runs to 14 residues. V was pared by 6 bases and J by 8 bases, with 20 bases between. Germline V lookup: CDR1 SGDLS, CDR2 YYNGEE.

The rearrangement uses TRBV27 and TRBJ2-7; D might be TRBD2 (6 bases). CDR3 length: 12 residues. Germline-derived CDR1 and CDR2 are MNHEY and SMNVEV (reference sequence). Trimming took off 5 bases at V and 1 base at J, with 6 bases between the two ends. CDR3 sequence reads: CASSGGSYEQYF. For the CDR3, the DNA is TGTGCCAGCAGTGGGGGGTCCTACGAGCAGTACTTC.

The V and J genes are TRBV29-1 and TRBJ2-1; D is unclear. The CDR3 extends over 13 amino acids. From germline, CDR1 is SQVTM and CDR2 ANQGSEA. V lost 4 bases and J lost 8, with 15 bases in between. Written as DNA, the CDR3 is TGCAGCGTTGGAGTTATCCCCTCGGATGAGCAGTTCTTC. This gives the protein CSVGVIPSDEQFF.

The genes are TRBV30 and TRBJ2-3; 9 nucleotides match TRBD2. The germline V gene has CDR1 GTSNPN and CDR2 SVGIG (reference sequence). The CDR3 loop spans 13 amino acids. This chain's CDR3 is CAYLAGQTDTQYF. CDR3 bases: TGTGCTTACCTAGCGGGACAGACAGATACGCAGTATTTT.

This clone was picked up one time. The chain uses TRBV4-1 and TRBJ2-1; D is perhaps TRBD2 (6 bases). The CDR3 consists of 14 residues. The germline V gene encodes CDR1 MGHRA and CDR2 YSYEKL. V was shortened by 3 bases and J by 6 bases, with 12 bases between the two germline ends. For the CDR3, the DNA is TGCGCCAGCAGCCACCGGTACGGGGGCAATGAGCAGTTCTTC. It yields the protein CASSHRYGGNEQFF.

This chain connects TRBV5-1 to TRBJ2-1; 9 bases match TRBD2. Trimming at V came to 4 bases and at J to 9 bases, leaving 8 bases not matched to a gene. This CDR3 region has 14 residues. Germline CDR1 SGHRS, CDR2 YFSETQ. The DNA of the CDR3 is TGCGCCAGCAGCGCTAGCGGGATGGTGGGTGAGCAGTTCTTC. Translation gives CASSASGMVGEQFF.